The clone carrying this TCR beta chain has a count of ten or more. Its antigen is unknown. Amplification targeted TCR beta CDR3 regions from RNA transcripts. First-round RT-PCR with HTBI primers amplified the TCR CDR3 region. In TCRdb, the multiplex PCR reads were re-called with MiXCR into one record per CDR3 protein. The sample yields around 300,000 distinct CDR3 sequences, roughly 13% seen once. The data stem from a study of T cells in Graves' hyperthyroidism and ophthalmopathy. Study-level points and caveats: Among clonotypes expanded in thyroid above 0.001, most were also found in blood. Ophthalmopathy, which appeared later, was predicted by the model a median 6.5 months before onset. Separation of ophthalmopathy from stable hyperthyroidism was achieved by a 13 V-J model.

Diagnoses were established using clinical symptoms, serum thyroxine and TRAb, thyroid ultrasound and orbital computed tomography. The source material was blood. The sequence derives from a woman in her 40s with Graves' ophthalmopathy.

The CDR3 bases are TGTGCTAGTAGTGAGGTCTTGGAGGCCTACAATGAGCAGTTCTTC. Translation: CASSEVLEAYNEQFF. The gene calls are TRBV12-5 and TRBJ2-1; TRBD2 might be the D (5 bases). Germline lookup yields CDR1 LGHNT and CDR2 FRNRAP. Trimming took 8 bases from V and 2 from J, leaving 16 bases between them. The CDR3 is 15 residues long. Together with reference TRBV12-5 and TRBJ2-1, the CDR3 gives the full variable domain: DARVTQTPRHKVTEMGQEVTMRCQPILGHNTVFWYRQTMMQGLELLAYFRNRAPLDDSGMPKDRFSAEMPDATLATLKIQPSEPRDSAVYFCASSEVLEAYNEQFFGPGTRLTVL.